The clone carrying this TCR beta chain was detected only a few times. In germline, CDR1 is MGHRA, CDR2 YSYEKL. Deletions cut 5 bases from V and 2 bases from J, with 9 bases between. CDR3 length: 13 amino acids. After constant-region reverse-primer amplification, full-length variable regions underwent semi-nested PCR with Nested Universal Primer A. TCRdb re-called the 5' RACE reads with MiXCR, one entry per CDR3 protein. The top ten hold roughly 4% of the sample, which has about 41,000 distinct CDR3 sequences, roughly 27% seen once. Sequencing used memory CD4+ T cells sorted from a lymph node. As to subset: memory CD4+ T cells, CD4+CD45RO+CD25-. The V call is TRBV4-1, the J call TRBJ2-5; D is uncertain. The origin of this receptor is a female donor with breast cancer. The CDR3 bases are TGCGCCAGCAGCAGGGAACTTCAAGAGACCCAGTACTTC. This sequence encodes CASSRELQETQYF.